Given below is one T cell receptor (beta chain) in context. The antigen this receptor binds is unknown. Per-base qualities were not stored, and no clone one base away is much larger. This sample is drawn from a study of T cell repertoires in cytomegalovirus infection (dated by TCRdb to between 2017 and 2020). Turning to the overall study: Recently identified HLA-C-restricted CMV epitopes, whose presentation resists viral immunomodulation, were targeted by peptide stimulations together with well-studied HLA-B-restricted epitopes. Because public TCR beta signatures pointed to carriage of CMV infection together with the matching HLA type, the HLA type of each donor mattered for the analysis. Points the paper makes about the study in general: The ex vivo response was dominated by HLA-C-restricted CMV-specific TCR beta clonotypes, and the single most frequent clonotype in two of eight donors was supplied by these HLA-C-restricted clonotypes. In both this cohort and an independent roughly 330-donor cohort, the cumulative frequency of public TCR beta family members distinguished carriers of CMV infection plus the relevant HLA type.

Read against the paper, the sample's treatment or condition label means: in vitro stimulation with specific CMV peptide epitopes to enrich CMV-specific T cells. Reading the germline V gene gives CDR1 MNHEY and CDR2 SVGEGT. V gives up 0 bases and J gives up 5 bases, and the segment between their germline ends measures 13 bases. From its cysteine to its phenylalanine, the CDR3 spans 15 amino acids. Only the CDR3 region is kept as DNA, spanning 45 bases read in frame from base 1. The sequencer was an Illumina HiSeq 1500. The public sequencing data were trimmed at Q25 with fastp and processed into clonotypes with MiXCR by TCRdb, which kept only in-frame beta chains. Under each unique CDR3 protein, matching rows form one entry showing the most common genes and DNA. Here the sample has about 69,000 distinct CDR3 sequences; about 26% occur a single time. Jointly, the top ten make up roughly 60% of the sample.

Material: CD8+ T cells from cultured PBMCs, obtained from culture after CMV antigen stimulation. The sequence was obtained from a human donor in good health (CMV status not recorded). Some clones in this sample may be carry-over from other donors' samples. Recombination linked TRBV6-2 or TRBV6-3 to TRBJ1-1; TRBD1 could be the D gene, as 5 bases match. The sequenced DNA is TGTGCCAGCAGTTACTCGCAGCTGGGGCAGACTGAAGCTTTCTTT. Its product reads: CASSYSQLGQTEAFF.